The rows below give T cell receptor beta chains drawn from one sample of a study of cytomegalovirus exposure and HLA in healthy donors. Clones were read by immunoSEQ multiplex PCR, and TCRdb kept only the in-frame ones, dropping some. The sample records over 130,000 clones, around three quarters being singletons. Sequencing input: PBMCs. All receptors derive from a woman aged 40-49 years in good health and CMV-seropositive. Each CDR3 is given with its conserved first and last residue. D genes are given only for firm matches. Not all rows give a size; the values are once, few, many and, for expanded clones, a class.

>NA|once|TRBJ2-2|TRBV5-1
TGCGCCAGCAGCTTGGGGGGAGGCAACACCGGGGAGCTGTTTTTT
CASSLGGGNTGELFF
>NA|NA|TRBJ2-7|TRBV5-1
TGCGCCAGCAGCCTTGTCGGACTCTATGATGAGCAGTACTTC
CASSLVGLYDEQYF
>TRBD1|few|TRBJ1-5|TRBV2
TGTGCCAGCAATGGACAGGGTAGGGATCAGCCCCAGCATTTT
CASNGQGRDQPQHF
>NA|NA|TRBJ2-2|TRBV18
TGTGCCAGCTCCCCGGACAGCGCTAACACCGGGGAGCTGTTTTTT
CASSPDSANTGELFF
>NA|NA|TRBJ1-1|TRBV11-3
TGTGCCAGCAGCTTAATGAGGAACACTGAAGCTTTCTTT
CASSLMRNTEAFF
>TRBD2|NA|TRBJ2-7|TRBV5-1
TGCGCCAGCAGCTTGTGCCACTCCAGCGGGAGTTGCTCCTACGAGCAGTACTTC
CASSLCHSSGSCSYEQYF
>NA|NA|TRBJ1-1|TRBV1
TGCACCAGCAGCCAAGGGGACAGGGAGGTCATTCAAGGAACTGAAGCTTTCTTT
CTSSQGDREVIQGTEAFF
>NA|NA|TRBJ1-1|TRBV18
TGTGCCAGCTCACCACTACAAGACACTGAAGCTTTCTTT
CASSPLQDTEAFF
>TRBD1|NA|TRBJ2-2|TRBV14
TGTGCCAGCAGCCTCAGGTTGGGGACAGCTAACACCGGGGAGCTGTTTTTT
CASSLRLGTANTGELFF
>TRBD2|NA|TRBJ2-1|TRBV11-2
TGTGCCAGCACCCCCTCGGGGACTAGATACAATGAGCAGTTCTTC
CASTPSGTRYNEQFF
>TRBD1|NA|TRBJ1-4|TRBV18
TGTGCCAGCTCACCAGAAATACAGGGGGCGCGCCTAGATGAAAAACTGTTTTTT
CASSPEIQGARLDEKLFF
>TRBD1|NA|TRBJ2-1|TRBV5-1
TGCGCCAGCACCGCAACAGGGGCAACCTACAATGAGCAGTTCTTC
CASTATGATYNEQFF
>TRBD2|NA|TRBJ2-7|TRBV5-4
TGTGCCAGCAGCCCCCCGGGGGGAGGCGCCTACGAGCAGTACTTC
CASSPPGGGAYEQYF
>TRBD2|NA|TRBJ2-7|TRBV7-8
TGTGCCAGCAGCAGACCCTCTAGCGGGAGCTACGAGCAGTACTTC
CASSRPSSGSYEQYF
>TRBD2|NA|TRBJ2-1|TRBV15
TGTGCCACCATAGGACTAGCAGACTCCTACAATGAGCAGTTCTTC
CATIGLADSYNEQFF
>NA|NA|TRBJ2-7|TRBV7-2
TGTGCCAGCAGCCCGGACTGGGGTGGGGAGCAGTACTTC
CASSPDWGGEQYF
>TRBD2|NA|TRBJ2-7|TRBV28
TGTGCCAGCAGTTTTAGCGGGAGAAATTCCCACGAGCAGTACTTC
CASSFSGRNSHEQYF
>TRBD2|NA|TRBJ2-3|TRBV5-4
TGTGCCAGCAGCCCCAGACTAGCGGGACTCACAGATACGCAGTATTTT
CASSPRLAGLTDTQYF
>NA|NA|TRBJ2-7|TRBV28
TGTGCCAGCAGTTCCCCCGGGGGAGTTCGCGAGCAGTACTTC
CASSSPGGVREQYF
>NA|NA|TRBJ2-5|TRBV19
TGTGCCAGTAGTGTCAGGGTGCAAGAGACCCAGTACTTC
CASSVRVQETQYF
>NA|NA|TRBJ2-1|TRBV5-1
TGCGCCAGCAGCTTTGGACTGAGCAATGAGCAGTTCTTC
CASSFGLSNEQFF
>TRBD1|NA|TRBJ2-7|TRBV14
TGTGCCAGCAGCCAGGGGACAGGACCCTACGAGCAGTACTTC
CASSQGTGPYEQYF
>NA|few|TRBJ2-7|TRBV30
TGTGCCTGGAGTACCTTATTGGGACTCCCTGGGAAGCAGTACTTC
CAWSTLLGLPGKQYF
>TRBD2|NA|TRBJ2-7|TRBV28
TGTGCCAGCAGTTTGGTTGTAGCGGGAGGTTTAGGGCAGTACTTC
CASSLVVAGGLGQYF
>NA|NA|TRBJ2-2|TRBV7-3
TGTGCCAGCAGCTTAAGTCGGGATTCCGGGGAGCTGTTTTTT
CASSLSRDSGELFF
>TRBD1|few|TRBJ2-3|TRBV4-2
TGTGCCAGCAGCCAATTTTGGCAGGGGGGCACAGATACGCAGTATTTT
CASSQFWQGGTDTQYF
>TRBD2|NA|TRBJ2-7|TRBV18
TGTGCCAGCTCACCACCGGGACTAGCGTTCTACGAGCAGTACTTC
CASSPPGLAFYEQYF
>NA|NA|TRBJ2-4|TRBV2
TGTGCCAGCGTGGAGACCGGGGTAAACATTCAGTACTTC
CASVETGVNIQYF
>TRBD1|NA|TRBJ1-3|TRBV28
TGTGCCAGCAGTTCAGGACAGGCGATCTCTGGAAACACCATATATTTT
CASSSGQAISGNTIYF
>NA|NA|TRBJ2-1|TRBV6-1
TGTGCCAGCAGGGGTCAGAACAGCTCCTACAATGAGCAGTTCTTC
CASRGQNSSYNEQFF
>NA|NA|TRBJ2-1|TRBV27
TGTGCCAGCAGTTCCCGGACTTTTAGCTCCTACAATGAGCAGTTCTTC
CASSSRTFSSYNEQFF
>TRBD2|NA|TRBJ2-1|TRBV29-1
TGCAGCGTTACACCGGGACTAGCGTTGAATGAGCAGTTCTTC
CSVTPGLALNEQFF
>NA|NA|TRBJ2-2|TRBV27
TGTGCCAGCAGTTTGGGAGGGGGGGTCCCCGGGGAGCTGTTTTTT
CASSLGGGVPGELFF
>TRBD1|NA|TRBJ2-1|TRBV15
TGTGCCACCAGCAGAAGACAGGGGAACAATGAGCAGTTCTTC
CATSRRQGNNEQFF
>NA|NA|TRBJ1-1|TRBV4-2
TGTGCCAGCAGCCGAGGAGGGACGGTAAGGAACACTGAAGCTTTCTTT
CASSRGGTVRNTEAFF
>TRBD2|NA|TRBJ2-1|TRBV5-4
TGTGCCAGCAGCTTGGCCTCTAGCGGAGGGCGCAATGAGCAGTTCTTC
CASSLASSGGRNEQFF
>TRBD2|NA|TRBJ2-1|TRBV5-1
TGCGCCAGCAGCTGGGGTGGACTAGCGGGGGACAATGAGCAGTTCTTC
CASSWGGLAGDNEQFF
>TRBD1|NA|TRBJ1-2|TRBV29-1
TGCAGCGTTTCGGACAGGTTTAGCGGCTACACCTTC
CSVSDRFSGYTF
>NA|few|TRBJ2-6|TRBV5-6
TGTGCCAGCAGCTTAACAGCGGGTGCTGGGGCCAACGTCCTGACTTTC
CASSLTAGAGANVLTF
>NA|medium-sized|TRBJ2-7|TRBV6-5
TGTGCCAGCAGTTATAACACTCTCGGGGAGCAGTACTTC
CASSYNTLGEQYF
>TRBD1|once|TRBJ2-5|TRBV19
TGTGCCAGTAGTGATTTTGGACAGGGGAGAGAGACCCAGTACTTC
CASSDFGQGRETQYF
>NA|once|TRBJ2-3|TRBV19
TGTGCCAGTAGTGCAACTCGGTTCAATACGCAGTATTTT
CASSATRFNTQYF